A selection of T cell receptor beta chains follows, all from one sample in a study of T cells after yellow fever vaccination. Each CDR3 protein gets one entry after TCRdb re-called the 5' RACE reads with MiXCR. The data hold 95,000 to 150,000 distinct CDR3 sequences, with roughly 9% observed a single time. Sample: CD8+ T cells sorted from PBMCs, taken on the day of the yellow fever booster vaccination. These receptors were obtained from a man aged 18 to 35 who received the YFV17D yellow fever vaccine. The CDR3 runs from the conserved cysteine through the conserved F or W. D genes are given only for firm matches. The size field is filled for only some rows; it gives once, few, many or a size class.

J,V,size,D,DNA,CDR3
TRBJ2-1,TRBV12-3/TRBV12-4,NA,NA,TGTGCCAGCAGATTGGACGGTCTTTCCTACAATGAGCAGTTCTTC,CASRLDGLSYNEQFF
TRBJ1-5,TRBV5-5,NA,NA,TGTGCCAGCAGCTTTCGGGCCCTCAATCAGCCCCAGCATTTT,CASSFRALNQPQHF
TRBJ1-1,TRBV10-3,large,NA,TGTGCCATCAGTGAGTCACGGAGGTTCACTGAAGCTTTCTTT,CAISESRRFTEAFF
TRBJ2-3,TRBV12-3/TRBV12-4,few,NA,TGTGCCAGCCTCCCTTGGTCGGGGGACACAGATACGCAGTATTTT,CASLPWSGDTDTQYF
TRBJ2-2,TRBV6-5,few,TRBD1,TGTGCCAGCAGTTACTCGGGACAGCACACCGGGGAGCTGTTTTTT,CASSYSGQHTGELFF
TRBJ2-3,TRBV11-2,NA,NA,TGTGCCAGCAGCTTAGTCCCAACAGGAGGCTTAGATACGCAGTATTTT,CASSLVPTGGLDTQYF
TRBJ2-3,TRBV7-8,NA,NA,TGTGCCAGCAGCGAGGGGGGGCTCACAGATACGCAGTATTTT,CASSEGGLTDTQYF
TRBJ2-7,TRBV4-1,many,TRBD1,TGCGCCAGCAGCCAAGGACAGGGGAAGGGCGAGCAGTACTTC,CASSQGQGKGEQYF
TRBJ1-5,TRBV6-5,many,TRBD1,TGTGCCAGCAAGTCTTTGACAGGGGAACAGCCCCAGCATTTT,CASKSLTGEQPQHF
TRBJ2-3,TRBV7-3,once,TRBD2,TGTGCCAGCAGCCCTGCCGGCGGGGGGGCGACAGATACGCAGTATTTT,CASSPAGGGATDTQYF
TRBJ1-5,TRBV11-2,few,NA,TGTGCCAGCAGCTCAGACAGCTATAGCAATCAGCCCCAGCATTTT,CASSSDSYSNQPQHF
TRBJ2-1,TRBV7-6,few,NA,TGTGCCAGCAGCGGACTTGGTGCCTACAATGAGCAGTTCTTC,CASSGLGAYNEQFF
TRBJ2-5,TRBV7-8,NA,TRBD2,TGTGCCAGCAGCTTAATCCGCGGGTGGGGGAGGGATCAAGAGACCCAGTACTTC,CASSLIRGWGRDQETQYF
TRBJ2-7,TRBV29-1,NA,NA,TGCAGCGTTGAGCTTCGGGACTACGAGCAGTACTTC,CSVELRDYEQYF
TRBJ2-1,TRBV7-9,NA,TRBD2,TGTGCCAGCAGCATTGGGACTAGCGGGGGGAGCTCCTACAATGAGCAGTTCTTC,CASSIGTSGGSSYNEQFF
TRBJ2-3,TRBV12-3/TRBV12-4,NA,NA,TGTGCCAGCAGTTTTGGGGAGGGGGCTATAGTGGTAGATACGCAGTATTTT,CASSFGEGAIVVDTQYF
TRBJ2-4,TRBV29-1,few,NA,TGCAGCGGGACAGCCAAAAACATTCAGTACTTC,CSGTAKNIQYF
TRBJ1-1,TRBV7-6,NA,NA,TGTGCCAGCAGCGCACATGCCGGGACTGAAGCTTTCTTT,CASSAHAGTEAFF
TRBJ2-1,TRBV3-1,many,TRBD1,TGTGCCAGCAGCCCGCCCTCCGGGACAGGAACTACGAATGAGCAGTTCTTC,CASSPPSGTGTTNEQFF
TRBJ1-2,TRBV5-1,NA,NA,TGCGCCAGCAGCTCTACCCTTTTACAGGGAATTAGGCATGGCTACACCTTC,CASSSTLLQGIRHGYTF
TRBJ1-2,TRBV12-3/TRBV12-4,few,NA,TGTGCCAGCAGTTTGGTAGTTCAGATTTACGGCTACACCTTC,CASSLVVQIYGYTF
TRBJ2-7,TRBV9,NA,NA,TGTGCCAGCAGCGTAGGTGGGGGTCTCTCCTACGAGCAGTACTTC,CASSVGGGLSYEQYF
TRBJ1-6,TRBV5-6,few,NA,TGTGCCAGCAGCGATTCGACAGTACCCGGGTCCTATAATTCACCCCTCCACTTT,CASSDSTVPGSYNSPLHF
TRBJ2-5,TRBV25-1,NA,TRBD1,TGTGCCAGCAGTGTCCAGGGGGCCGGACTGATCGAGACCCAGTACTTC,CASSVQGAGLIETQYF
TRBJ2-1,TRBV11-1,NA,TRBD1,TGTGCCAGCAGAGATCCACAGGGGAATGAGCAGTTCTTC,CASRDPQGNEQFF
TRBJ2-1,TRBV7-8,many,TRBD1,TGTGCCAGCAGCGCCACAGGGGATGATGAGCAGTTCTTC,CASSATGDDEQFF
TRBJ2-5,TRBV5-1,few,NA,TGCGCCAGCAGCCCCAGCGAGGGGTCTGAGACCCAGTACTTC,CASSPSEGSETQYF
TRBJ2-3,TRBV4-2,few,TRBD2,TGTGCCAGCAGCCATAGCGTAGCGGGGGGGAGCACAGATACGCAGTATTTT,CASSHSVAGGSTDTQYF
TRBJ2-5,TRBV24-1,NA,NA,TGTGCCACAGGACTTGGCGAGATCCAGTACTTC,CATGLGEIQYF
TRBJ1-1,TRBV9,NA,NA,TGTGCCAGCAGCGGGACAGCGAACACTGAAGCTTTCTTT,CASSGTANTEAFF
TRBJ2-7,TRBV7-9,few,TRBD1,TGTGCCAGCGCCGGGACAGGGGTCGAGCAGTACTTC,CASAGTGVEQYF
TRBJ1-1,TRBV27,NA,NA,TGTGCCAGCAGCCCGGGGACTCTGAACACTGAAGCTTTCTTT,CASSPGTLNTEAFF
TRBJ2-3,TRBV6-4,many,NA,TGTGCCAGCAGTGACTCGATCGGGGGGCCGGATACGCAGTATTTT,CASSDSIGGPDTQYF
TRBJ2-1,TRBV7-9,few,TRBD1,TGTGCCAGCAGCCCCCGACAGGGAGAGAATGAGCAGTTCTTC,CASSPRQGENEQFF
TRBJ2-2,TRBV12-3/TRBV12-4,many,TRBD2,TGTGCCAGCAGTCCATCTACAGCGGGGGTGTTTGGGGAGCTGTTTTTT,CASSPSTAGVFGELFF
TRBJ2-5,TRBV6-5,NA,TRBD2,TGTGCCAGCAGTCTCCTAGCGGGGGGACCACAAGAGACCCAGTACTTC,CASSLLAGGPQETQYF
TRBJ2-2,TRBV12-3/TRBV12-4,NA,NA,TGTGCCAGCAGTTCGGCTGACACGAGGGCCGGGGAGCTGTTTTTT,CASSSADTRAGELFF
TRBJ1-2,TRBV7-8,NA,TRBD1,TGTGCCAGCAGCTTAGGAGTCTTGGACAGGGTTTATGGCTACACCTTC,CASSLGVLDRVYGYTF
TRBJ1-1,TRBV7-8,many,NA,TGTGCCAGCAGCTCCCGGTTATTGTTCGCTGAAGCTTTCTTT,CASSSRLLFAEAFF
TRBJ2-1,TRBV5-1,many,TRBD1,TGCGCCAGCAGCCCGTTAACAGGGGGGATCTACAATGAGCAGTTCTTC,CASSPLTGGIYNEQFF
TRBJ2-2,TRBV12-3/TRBV12-4,many,NA,TGTGCCAGCAGTACCGGGACGAGCCCCGGGGAGCTGTTTTTT,CASSTGTSPGELFF
TRBJ1-5,TRBV4-1,few,NA,TGCGCCAGCAGCCAACCGGGTCCGGATCAGCCCCAGCATTTT,CASSQPGPDQPQHF
TRBJ2-2,TRBV4-2,NA,NA,TGTGCCAGCAGCCAAGATAACACCGGGGAGCTGTTTTTT,CASSQDNTGELFF
TRBJ1-5,TRBV19,many,TRBD1,TGTGCCAGTAGACCCGGGACAGGCGCTCCAGAGCCCCAGCATTTT,CASRPGTGAPEPQHF
TRBJ2-1,TRBV28,NA,NA,TGTGCCAGCAGTTTATACGCTGGATCTACCTACAATGAGCAGTTCTTC,CASSLYAGSTYNEQFF
TRBJ2-3,TRBV18,NA,TRBD2,TGTGCCAGCTCACCACCTAGCGGGGATGATACGCAGTATTTT,CASSPPSGDDTQYF
TRBJ2-5,TRBV4-1,many,NA,TGCGCCAGCAGCCAAGTTAGGGGCCAAGAGACCCAGTACTTC,CASSQVRGQETQYF
TRBJ1-5,TRBV4-2,once,TRBD1,TGTGCCAGCAGCCAAGCGGCAGGGGGTTCGATTGAGCCCCAGCATTTT,CASSQAAGGSIEPQHF
TRBJ2-3,TRBV30,few,TRBD1,TGTGCCTGGAGTTACAGGGGATTCACAGATACGCAGTATTTT,CAWSYRGFTDTQYF